Presented here are 32 T cell receptor beta chains from one specimen sequenced in a study of CD8 T cells in ankylosing spondylitis. Study-wide results and caveats: For ankylosing spondylitis blood, a TCR beta motif of roughly 8 highly homologous variants appeared characteristic.

No cognate antigen is known for these TCRs. Each CDR3 protein gets one entry after TCRdb re-called the 5' RACE reads with MiXCR. The data show 750,000 to 850,000 distinct CDR3 sequences, with 12% seen just once and 0.45% to 0.6% held by the top ten. The sample consisted of blood, either unsorted or a sorted T cell fraction (not recorded which). These receptors came from a male donor with ankylosing spondylitis.

This clonotype was detected a few times. J is TRBJ2-1 and V is TRBV5-1, with D tentatively TRBD2 (5 bases). Looked up from germline, CDR1 is SGHRS and CDR2 is YFSETQ. The CDR3 consists of 15 residues. V dropped 0 bases and J dropped 2 bases, with 9 bases sitting between them. CDR3 nucleotide sequence: TGCGCCAGCAGCTTGGAAGGACTCCCCTACAATGAGCAGTTCTTC. This gives the protein CASSLEGLPYNEQFF. Full variable domain (missing parts from reference TRBV5-1 and TRBJ2-1): KAGVTQTPRYLIKTRGQQVTLSCSPISGHRSVSWYQQTPGQGLQFLFEYFSETQRNKGNFPGRFSGRQFSNSRSEMNVSTLELGDSALYLCASSLEGLPYNEQFFGPGTRLTVL.

V usage is TRBV20-1 and J usage is TRBJ2-3, with 8 nucleotides matching TRBD1. V lost 6 bases to trimming and J lost 4 bases; unmatched junction nucleotides: 6. The CDR3 spans 13 residues. The germline V gene encodes CDR1 DFQATT and CDR2 SNEGSKA (reference sequence). The CDR3 DNA follows: TGCAGTGCCGGACAGGGTAGTTCAGATACGCAGTATTTT. It codes for CSAGQGSSDTQYF.

A few counts support this clonotype. This chain connects TRBV29-1 to TRBJ2-3; 9 nucleotides line up with TRBD2. The CDR3 consists of 15 residues. CDR1 is SQVTM and CDR2 is ANQGSEA in the germline V gene. With 6 bases clipped from V and 1 base from J, the junction kept 8 bases outside the gene matches. The CDR3 sequence: CSVAAGGWGTDTQYF. For the CDR3, the DNA is TGCAGCGTAGCAGCGGGAGGATGGGGCACAGATACGCAGTATTTT.

J is TRBJ2-5 and V is TRBV28; D possibly matches TRBD1 or TRBD2 (5 bases each). The germline CDR1 and CDR2 sequences are MDHEN and SYDVKM. The CDR3 sequence is 13 residues long. The V gene lost 7 bases and the J gene lost 4 bases, with 13 bases spanning the gap. CDR3 coding DNA: TGTGCCAGCATGGGGGATCAGGGAGAGACCCAGTACTTC. Protein product: CASMGDQGETQYF.

This clonotype has just a few counts. V usage is TRBV18 and J usage is TRBJ2-1; no clear D. The CDR3 loop spans 16 amino acids. V lost 1 base and J lost 2, with 12 bases in between. CDR1 is KGHSH, CDR2 LQKENI, per germline. In nucleotides, the CDR3 is TGTGCCAGCTCACCACTCGCCGGTAGAACCTACAATGAGCAGTTCTTC. Amino acids: CASSPLAGRTYNEQFF.

A few counts support this clonotype. The genes are TRBV20-1 and TRBJ2-1; TRBD2 is a possible D gene (5 bases). CDR1 and CDR2 from the germline V gene are DFQATT and SNEGSKA (reference sequence). V was pared by 3 bases and J by 3 bases, with 18 bases between. This CDR3 is 16 amino acids long. Here the CDR3 reads CSASGGFSRGYNEQFF. The CDR3 DNA is TGCAGTGCTAGTGGCGGGTTCTCTCGGGGCTACAATGAGCAGTTCTTC.

This clonotype was seen ten or more times. The V and J genes are TRBV6-5 and TRBJ2-7, with a possible D match to TRBD1 (5 bases). Trimming shortened V by 6 bases and J by 3 bases, and 18 bases separated the two germline ends. Germline values: CDR1 MNHEY, CDR2 SVGAGI. This CDR3 is built from 15 residues. The CDR3 DNA is TGTGCCAGCAGCTATAAGTCGGACAACGACTACGAGCAGTACTTC. Its translation: CASSYKSDNDYEQYF.

The table lists this clonotype with a few counts. The chain combines TRBV2 with TRBJ2-4; 12 bases are a match to TRBD1. Germline V CDR1 and CDR2: SNHLY, FYNNEI. CDR3 size: 20 residues. Unmatched junction bases numbered 14, after V lost 5 bases and J lost 0 bases. DNA of the CDR3: TGTGCCAGCAGTCGAGCCTCCGGGACAGGGGGCTTCGTAGCCAAAAACATTCAGTACTTC. Its translation: CASSRASGTGGFVAKNIQYF.

The chain carries TRBV20-1 and TRBJ1-2; 7 bases fit TRBD1. CDR1 and CDR2 (germline): DFQATT, SNEGSKA (reference sequence). CDR3 length equals 15 residues. J lost 4 bases, V lost 3 bases, and 11 bases had no gene match. The CDR3 nucleotides read TGCAGTGCTAGTGGGGGGACAGCCAATATCTATGGCTACACCTTC. It is translated as CSASGGTANIYGYTF.

This clonotype was found many times. The chain recombines TRBV4-3 with TRBJ2-5; D may be TRBD1 (6 bases). V was shortened by 0 bases and J by 5 bases, with 13 bases between the two germline ends. There are 15 residues in the CDR3. Germline values: CDR1 LGHNA, CDR2 YSLEER. The CDR3, as DNA: TGCGCCAGCAGCCAAGATACTGAAAGGGGGGAGACCCAGTACTTC. Encoded protein: CASSQDTERGETQYF.

This clonotype occurred a few times. This sequence joins TRBV5-1 and TRBJ1-6; D gene ambiguous. Trimming took 4 bases from V and 5 from J, leaving 10 bases between them. The germline CDR1 and CDR2 sequences are SGHRS and YFSETQ. The CDR3 contains 14 residues. This chain's CDR3 is CASSRGEHNSPLHF. CDR3 DNA sequence: TGCGCCAGCAGCCGGGGAGAGCATAATTCACCCCTCCACTTT.

In this sample, this clonotype turned up a few times. This rearrangement joins TRBV6-1 to TRBJ1-1, with 10 positions matching TRBD1. This CDR3 contains 14 residues. V lost 10 bases and J lost 4; bases outside the gene matches: 9. CDR1 is MNHNS and CDR2 is SASEGT in the germline V gene. The CDR3 DNA sequence: TGTGCCACCCTAGACAGGGGGCATTCCACTGAAGCTTTCTTT. It codes for CATLDRGHSTEAFF.

Many counts were recorded for this clonotype. This chain links TRBV12-3 or TRBV12-4 with TRBJ1-1; D not certain. Trimming shortened V by 7 bases and J by 1 base, and 13 bases separated the two germline ends. The CDR3 extends over 14 amino acids. For the CDR3, the DNA is TGTGCCAGCACCGAGTCCGCCAAGAACACTGAAGCTTTCTTT. It yields the protein CASTESAKNTEAFF.

Of note for this clonotype: Sequence at one end of the junction differs from germline and may be a read error. DNA of the CDR3: TGTACCAGCAGTAAACTAGCGGAGGTGGGAGATACGCAGTATTTT. The encoded protein is CTSSKLAEVGDTQYF. The V gene is TRBV6-1, the J gene TRBJ2-3, with 8 bases identical to TRBD2. Germline V lookup: CDR1 MNHNS, CDR2 SASEGT. The length of the CDR3 is 15 residues.

This clonotype is a singleton in its sample. A single base separates this from a much larger clone, so it may be a read error. This sequence joins TRBV20-1 and TRBJ2-7, with D hard to call. Per germline, CDR1 DFQATT and CDR2 SNEGSKA (reference sequence). The ends were cut back, 0 bases at V and 2 bases at J, with 17 bases in the middle. CDR3 length: 16 amino acids. The CDR3 DNA follows: TGCAGTGCTAGAGACCCCGAGAACCCGGTTCCCTACGAGCAGTACTTC. Translation: CSARDPENPVPYEQYF.

This clonotype occurred a few times. The V gene is TRBV7-8, the J gene TRBJ1-4; 9 bases match TRBD1. Germline assignment: CDR1 SGHVS and CDR2 FQNEAQ. The CDR3 extends over 15 amino acids. Trimming took 1 base from V and 9 from J; bases not matched to a gene: 6. CDR3 in amino acids: CASSLGQGVPQKLFF. CDR3 coding DNA: TGTGCCAGCAGCTTAGGACAGGGGGTTCCTCAAAAACTGTTTTTT.

This clonotype was observed a few times. V gene TRBV5-1 combines with J gene TRBJ2-7; possibly TRBD1 for D (5 bases). This CDR3 spans 14 amino acids. The germline V and J ends were trimmed by 7 bases and 3 bases, with 17 bases remaining between them. The germline V gene has CDR1 SGHRS and CDR2 YFSETQ. The CDR3 nucleotides are TGCGCCAGCTCGTGGAATGGACAAATCTACGAGCAGTACTTC. It translates to CASSWNGQIYEQYF. Variable domain in full (rest from reference TRBV5-1 and TRBJ2-7): KAGVTQTPRYLIKTRGQQVTLSCSPISGHRSVSWYQQTPGQGLQFLFEYFSETQRNKGNFPGRFSGRQFSNSRSEMNVSTLELGDSALYLCASSWNGQIYEQYFGPGTRLTVT.

This clonotype was found many times. The V and J genes are TRBV5-4 and TRBJ2-2; TRBD1 matches 8 bases. Germline loops: CDR1 SGHNT, CDR2 YYREEE (reference sequence). V dropped 4 bases and J dropped 7; count of bases not matched to a gene: 6. The CDR3 consists of 14 residues. CDR3 nucleotide sequence: TGTGCCAGCAGCACCAGGGGGCTTGGCGGGGAGCTGTTTTTT. Protein: CASSTRGLGGELFF.

The V call is TRBV7-2, the J call TRBJ2-7; no clear D gene. The germline V and J ends were trimmed by 5 bases and 2 bases, with 13 bases remaining between them. Germline V gives CDR1 SGHTA, CDR2 FQGNSA. The CDR3 totals 14 residues. CDR3 region: CASSPLTFPYEQYF. Here the CDR3 DNA reads TGTGCCAGCAGCCCCCTGACATTTCCCTACGAGCAGTACTTC.

The chain recombines TRBV7-2 with TRBJ2-5; D gene ambiguous. V was cut by 5 bases and J by 7 bases, with 8 bases left in between. Germline lookup yields CDR1 SGHTA and CDR2 FQGNSA. This CDR3 has 11 amino acids. In nucleotides, the CDR3 is TGTGCCAGCAGCCAACACGGGACCCAGTACTTC. Amino acid sequence: CASSQHGTQYF.

The chain uses TRBV6-2 or TRBV6-3 and TRBJ1-5; D is unresolved. V shed 4 bases and J shed 10 bases, with 14 bases lying between them. Germline CDR1 is MNHEY and CDR2 is SVGEGT. This CDR3 spans 13 amino acids. The CDR3 is CASSSLRDNPQHF. CDR3 sequence (DNA): TGTGCCAGCAGTTCTTTGCGCGATAACCCCCAGCATTTT.

DNA for the CDR3: TGTGCCAGCAGCTCACCTTATCGGGCGGCGGAGCGGGATACGCAGTATTTT. It codes for CASSSPYRAAERDTQYF. J is TRBJ2-3 and V is TRBV11-2; weak D call: TRBD2 (5 bases). The CDR3 runs 17 residues. V was shortened by 4 bases and J by 6 bases, with 23 bases between the two germline ends. Per the germline V gene, CDR1 is SGHAT and CDR2 is FQNNGV.

V usage is TRBV18 and J usage is TRBJ1-1; D unresolved. The V and J ends lost 1 base and 2 bases respectively, with 8 bases between them. Germline V gives CDR1 KGHSH, CDR2 LQKENI. This CDR3 has 14 amino acids. CDR3 protein: CASSPLRVNTEAFF. CDR3 DNA: TGTGCCAGCTCACCACTAAGGGTTAACACTGAAGCTTTCTTT.

This clonotype has more than one count but fewer than ten. The rearrangement joins TRBV6-6 to TRBJ2-2; 7 bases align to TRBD2. The CDR3 loop spans 13 amino acids. CDR1 is MNHNY, CDR2 SVGAGI, per germline (reference sequence). V lost 11 bases to trimming and J lost 4 bases; unmatched junction nucleotides: 7. The DNA of the CDR3 is TGTGCCTCCGTGTGGGAGGGCACCGGGGAGCTGTTTTTT. Its protein product is CASVWEGTGELFF.

In its sample, this clonotype was seen many times. The CDR3 bases are TGCAGTGCTAGATCGGGGAGTAACTATGGCTACACCTTC. Protein sequence: CSARSGSNYGYTF. The rearrangement links TRBV20-1 to TRBJ1-2; D uncertain. CDR3 length equals 13 residues. Germline CDR1 DFQATT, CDR2 SNEGSKA (reference sequence). With 2 bases removed from V and 1 base from J, the gap between germline ends came to 8 bases.

This chain joins TRBV19 and TRBJ1-5, with no clear D. The CDR3 has 17 amino acids. V was shortened by 5 bases and J by 1 base, with 18 bases between the two germline ends. CDR1 LNHDA and CDR2 SQIVND come from the germline V gene (reference sequence). In DNA form, the CDR3 reads TGTGCCAGTAGTGGAGGAGGACCGGCGGCCAGCAATCAGCCCCAGCATTTT. Translating it yields CASSGGGPAASNQPQHF. Full variable domain (rest looked up from reference TRBV19 and TRBJ1-5): DGGITQSPKYLFRKEGQNVTLSCEQNLNHDAMYWYRQDPGQGLRLIYYSQIVNDFQKGDIAEGYSVSREKKESFPLTVTSAQKNPTAFYLCASSGGGPAASNQPQHFGDGTRLSIL.

The chain links TRBV2 to TRBJ1-2, with a possible D match to TRBD1 (5 bases). The V and J ends lost 4 bases and 7 bases respectively, with 13 bases between them. Germline lookup yields CDR1 SNHLY and CDR2 FYNNEI. The CDR3 is 13 amino acids. The CDR3 nucleotides are TGTGCCAGCAGTGGAGGGGTTCCGCTTGGCTACACCTTC. Translated: CASSGGVPLGYTF.

There are a few counts of this clonotype. The V gene is TRBV15, the J gene TRBJ2-1, with 14 bases fitting TRBD2. Germline loops: CDR1 LNHNV, CDR2 YYDKDF (reference sequence). The ends lost 6 bases at V and 4 bases at J; junction bases unmatched: 11. CDR3 length: 18 residues. As DNA, the CDR3 is TGTGCCACCAGGACTAGCGGGGGGGCTAGTGGTGGGTACAATGAGCAGTTCTTC. This gives the protein CATRTSGGASGGYNEQFF. Combining the CDR3 with reference TRBV15 and TRBJ2-1 gives the whole variable domain DAMVIQNPRYQVTQFGKPVTLSCSQTLNHNVMYWYQQKSSQAPKLLFHYYDKDFNNEADTPDNFQSRRPNTSFCFLDIRSPGLGDTAMYLCATRTSGGASGGYNEQFFGPGTRLTVL.

The chain combines TRBV10-3 with TRBJ2-1; 7 nucleotides match TRBD2. The length of the CDR3 is 14 residues. The V gene's germline CDR1 is ENHRY and CDR2 SYGVKD. With 7 bases clipped from V and 4 bases from J, the junction kept 7 bases outside the gene matches. The CDR3 DNA reads as TGTGCCATCAATCTAGCGGTGGGTTACAATGAGCAGTTCTTC. Encoded protein: CAINLAVGYNEQFF.

This sequence joins TRBV28 and TRBJ1-5, with D maybe TRBD1 (5 bases). Germline-derived CDR1 and CDR2 are MDHEN and SYDVKM. Trimming took 6 bases from V and 2 from J, leaving 14 bases between them. CDR3 length: 15 residues. CDR3 region: CASSHLGGGNQPQHF. The CDR3 nucleotides are TGTGCCAGCAGCCACCTGGGAGGGGGCAATCAGCCCCAGCATTTT.

J is TRBJ2-5 and V is TRBV24-1; TRBD1 matches 7 bases. The CDR3 covers 15 residues. Trimming at V came to 2 bases and at J to 0 bases, leaving 2 bases not matched to a gene. The germline V gene has CDR1 KGHDR and CDR2 SFDVKD. The CDR3 DNA reads as TGTGCCACCAGTGATTCGACAGGGTACCAAGAGACCCAGTACTTC. Encoded protein: CATSDSTGYQETQYF.

V gene TRBV6-2 or TRBV6-3 combines with J gene TRBJ1-2; maybe TRBD1 (5 bases). Germline V gives CDR1 MNHEY, CDR2 SVGEGT. The CDR3 has 17 amino acids. V gave up 2 bases and J gave up 4 bases, with 20 bases separating them. The CDR3 loop is CASSYPTSRVVSYGYTF. The DNA of the CDR3 is TGTGCCAGCAGTTACCCGACTTCCAGGGTTGTGAGCTATGGCTACACCTTC.